The present T cell receptor beta chain was sequenced within a study of T-cell reconstitution after alpha-beta-depleted transplantation in children. Regarding the study as a whole: The origin of alpha-beta T cells about two months after transplant was reportedly several hundred expanded graft clones.

The CDR3 consists of 15 residues. CDR1 and CDR2 from the germline V gene are MNHEY and SMNVEV (reference sequence). The V end lost 3 bases, the J end lost 2 bases, and 13 bases lay between the germline ends. There are a few counts of this clonotype. What it binds is unknown. For TCRbeta, the library was prepared with unique molecular identifiers. TCRdb ran MiXCR on the PCR reads and lists one entry per CDR3 protein. The sample carries 400,000 to 450,000 distinct CDR3 sequences, about 45% recorded once. The genes are TRBV27 and TRBJ1-2, with a tentative D call TRBD1 (6 bases). The sample in question was PBMCs, obtained before TCRalphabeta/CD19-depleted stem cell transplant. The TCR was taken from a girl aged 2 to 9 with aplastic anemia, due to receive a stem cell transplant. CDR3: CASSFRQGFNYGYTF. The CDR3, as DNA: TGTGCCAGCAGTTTCCGGCAGGGGTTCAACTATGGCTACACCTTC.